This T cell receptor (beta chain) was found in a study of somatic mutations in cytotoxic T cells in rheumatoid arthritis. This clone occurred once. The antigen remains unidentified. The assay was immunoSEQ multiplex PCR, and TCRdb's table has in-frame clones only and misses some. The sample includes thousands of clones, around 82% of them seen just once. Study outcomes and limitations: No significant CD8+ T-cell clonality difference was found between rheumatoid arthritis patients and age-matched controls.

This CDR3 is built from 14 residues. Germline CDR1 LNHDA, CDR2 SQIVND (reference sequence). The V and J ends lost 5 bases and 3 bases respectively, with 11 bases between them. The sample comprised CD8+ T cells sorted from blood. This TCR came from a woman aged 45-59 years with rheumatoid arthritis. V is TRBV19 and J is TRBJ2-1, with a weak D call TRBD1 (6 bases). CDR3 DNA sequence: TGTGCCAGTAGTTTCCCAGGGGACTACAATGAGCAGTTCTTC. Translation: CASSFPGDYNEQFF.